The clone carrying this T cell receptor beta chain has a count of ten or more. The antigen remains undetermined. This entry belongs to a study of tumor-infiltrating lymphocytes in primary liver carcinoma. In the study overall: Staging of the tumors gave T1-T3 N0M0, with widths of about 4 to 10 cm.

With 400 to 550 ng total RNA as template and a constant-region primer, TCR beta cDNA was made. Three nested multiplex PCR rounds, a slightly modified ARM-PCR method, built the TCR beta libraries. The two initial PCR rounds, roughly 10 cycles each, used TRBV1-TRBV30 forward and C-beta reverse primers. TCRdb re-analysed the multiplex PCR reads in MiXCR, keeping a single row per CDR3 protein. The repertoire consists of under 90,000 distinct CDR3 sequences, with approximately 72% occurring once and the leading ten covering roughly 21%. Unsorted bulk tissue (roughly 20-31 mg) underwent RNA and DNA co-extraction. Study-wide results and caveats: A significantly higher top-250-clone fraction was recorded for tumors than for blood (p = 0.039).

V was clipped by 1 base and J by 1 base; unmatched bases: 4. The V gene's germline CDR1 is ENHRY and CDR2 SYGVKD. The CDR3 runs 16 residues. The rearrangement links TRBV10-3 to TRBJ2-7; 10 nucleotides align to TRBD1. This TCR came from a man in his forties with primary liver carcinoma and hepatitis B virus infection. The sequenced sample was liver tumor tissue from sampling region 1. Specified subset: tumor region T1, superior pole. The CDR3 protein is CAISEFGTGASYEQYF. The CDR3 DNA reads TGTGCCATCAGTGAGTTTGGGACAGGGGCGTCCTACGAGCAGTACTTC.